The rows below give T cell receptor beta chains drawn from one sample of a study of human T cells and chemical hapten exposure. TCRdb used MiXCR to reprocess the RACE reads, holding one entry per CDR3 protein. Of some 380,000 distinct CDR3 sequences listed, roughly 4.8% are singletons. The sample consisted of whole blood, taken in connection with sensitization to the hapten diphenylcyclopropenone (DPC). Every receptor here comes from a woman aged 50 to 60 with alopecia areata. Some clones in this sample may be carry-over from other donors' samples. Both conserved end residues are part of each CDR3. Each record gives: CDR3 protein, CDR3 DNA, V gene, clone size, J gene, D gene. The D gene is left open where the match is weak. Size is omitted from some rows. Given values are once, few, many or a class for expanded clones.

CASTKAQTNEQFF,TGTGCCAGTACTAAGGCCCAAACCAATGAGCAGTTCTTC,TRBV6-1,few,TRBJ2-1,-
CASSEFQGRQPQHF,TGTGCCAGCAGTGAGTTCCAGGGTCGTCAGCCCCAGCATTTT,TRBV2,-,TRBJ1-5,-
CASSEAAGTSGEDTQYF,TGCGCCAGCAGTGAGGCCGCCGGGACTAGCGGGGAAGATACGCAGTATTTT,TRBV10-2,-,TRBJ2-3,TRBD2
CAAGASGVTDTQYF,TGTGCCGCAGGGGCTAGCGGGGTCACAGATACGCAGTATTTT,TRBV6-5,-,TRBJ2-3,TRBD2
CASSLGGSEAQYF,TGCGCCAGCAGCTTAGGGGGATCAGAAGCCCAGTACTTC,TRBV5-1,few,TRBJ2-5,-
CSARSSGTNSPLHF,TGCAGTGCCCGGTCGAGCGGGACCAATTCACCCCTCCACTTT,TRBV20-1,many,TRBJ1-6,-
CASTPRAMMFF,TGTGCCAGCACCCCGCGGGCTATGATGTTCTTC,TRBV12-3/TRBV12-4,-,TRBJ2-1,-
CASSLQSPLGTEAFF,TGCGCCAGCAGCTTACAGAGCCCCTTGGGCACTGAAGCTTTCTTT,TRBV5-1,-,TRBJ1-1,-
CASSQGGSNYGYTF,TGTGCCAGCAGCCAAGGGGGATCTAACTATGGCTACACCTTC,TRBV3-1,many,TRBJ1-2,-
CASSQAVLPYEQYF,TGTGCCAGCAGCCAAGCCGTACTCCCGTACGAGCAGTACTTC,TRBV14,-,TRBJ2-7,-
CACSRELAGSTDTQYF,TGTGCCTGCAGTAGGGAGCTAGCGGGGAGCACAGATACGCAGTATTTT,TRBV30,few,TRBJ2-3,TRBD2
CASSIRLAGEGDTQYF,TGTGCCAGCAGTATTCGACTAGCGGGAGAGGGCGATACGCAGTATTTT,TRBV6-6,few,TRBJ2-3,TRBD2
CASKGGMNTGELFF,TGCGCCAGCAAGGGGGGAATGAACACCGGGGAGCTGTTTTTT,TRBV5-1,many,TRBJ2-2,-
CSVGLAYTGELFF,TGCAGCGTTGGGCTAGCGTACACCGGGGAGCTGTTTTTT,TRBV29-1,many,TRBJ2-2,-
CASSAQPPGNQPQHF,TGTGCCAGCAGCGCTCAGCCCCCAGGGAATCAGCCCCAGCATTTT,TRBV7-2,few,TRBJ1-5,-
CASSLRQETQYF,TGTGCCAGCAGTCTGCGGCAAGAGACCCAGTACTTC,TRBV27,-,TRBJ2-5,-
CASSFGDGSTQYF,TGTGCCAGCAGTTTTGGGGACGGGAGTACGCAGTATTTT,TRBV27,many,TRBJ2-3,-
CASSAGLAGGQQTQYF,TGTGCCAGCAGCGCGGGACTAGCGGGGGGGCAACAAACGCAGTATTTT,TRBV7-7,many,TRBJ2-3,TRBD2
CAAGEQFF,TGTGCCGCTGGGGAGCAGTTCTTC,TRBV28,-,TRBJ2-1,-
CASSPDRADTQYF,TGTGCCAGCAGCCCGGACCGGGCAGATACGCAGTATTTT,TRBV5-6,-,TRBJ2-3,-
CVAGSYEQYF,TGTGTAGCCGGGTCCTACGAGCAGTACTTC,TRBV27,few,TRBJ2-7,-
CASSFAGSNEQFF,TGTGCCAGCAGCTTTGCAGGGTCGAATGAGCAGTTCTTC,TRBV7-3,few,TRBJ2-1,-